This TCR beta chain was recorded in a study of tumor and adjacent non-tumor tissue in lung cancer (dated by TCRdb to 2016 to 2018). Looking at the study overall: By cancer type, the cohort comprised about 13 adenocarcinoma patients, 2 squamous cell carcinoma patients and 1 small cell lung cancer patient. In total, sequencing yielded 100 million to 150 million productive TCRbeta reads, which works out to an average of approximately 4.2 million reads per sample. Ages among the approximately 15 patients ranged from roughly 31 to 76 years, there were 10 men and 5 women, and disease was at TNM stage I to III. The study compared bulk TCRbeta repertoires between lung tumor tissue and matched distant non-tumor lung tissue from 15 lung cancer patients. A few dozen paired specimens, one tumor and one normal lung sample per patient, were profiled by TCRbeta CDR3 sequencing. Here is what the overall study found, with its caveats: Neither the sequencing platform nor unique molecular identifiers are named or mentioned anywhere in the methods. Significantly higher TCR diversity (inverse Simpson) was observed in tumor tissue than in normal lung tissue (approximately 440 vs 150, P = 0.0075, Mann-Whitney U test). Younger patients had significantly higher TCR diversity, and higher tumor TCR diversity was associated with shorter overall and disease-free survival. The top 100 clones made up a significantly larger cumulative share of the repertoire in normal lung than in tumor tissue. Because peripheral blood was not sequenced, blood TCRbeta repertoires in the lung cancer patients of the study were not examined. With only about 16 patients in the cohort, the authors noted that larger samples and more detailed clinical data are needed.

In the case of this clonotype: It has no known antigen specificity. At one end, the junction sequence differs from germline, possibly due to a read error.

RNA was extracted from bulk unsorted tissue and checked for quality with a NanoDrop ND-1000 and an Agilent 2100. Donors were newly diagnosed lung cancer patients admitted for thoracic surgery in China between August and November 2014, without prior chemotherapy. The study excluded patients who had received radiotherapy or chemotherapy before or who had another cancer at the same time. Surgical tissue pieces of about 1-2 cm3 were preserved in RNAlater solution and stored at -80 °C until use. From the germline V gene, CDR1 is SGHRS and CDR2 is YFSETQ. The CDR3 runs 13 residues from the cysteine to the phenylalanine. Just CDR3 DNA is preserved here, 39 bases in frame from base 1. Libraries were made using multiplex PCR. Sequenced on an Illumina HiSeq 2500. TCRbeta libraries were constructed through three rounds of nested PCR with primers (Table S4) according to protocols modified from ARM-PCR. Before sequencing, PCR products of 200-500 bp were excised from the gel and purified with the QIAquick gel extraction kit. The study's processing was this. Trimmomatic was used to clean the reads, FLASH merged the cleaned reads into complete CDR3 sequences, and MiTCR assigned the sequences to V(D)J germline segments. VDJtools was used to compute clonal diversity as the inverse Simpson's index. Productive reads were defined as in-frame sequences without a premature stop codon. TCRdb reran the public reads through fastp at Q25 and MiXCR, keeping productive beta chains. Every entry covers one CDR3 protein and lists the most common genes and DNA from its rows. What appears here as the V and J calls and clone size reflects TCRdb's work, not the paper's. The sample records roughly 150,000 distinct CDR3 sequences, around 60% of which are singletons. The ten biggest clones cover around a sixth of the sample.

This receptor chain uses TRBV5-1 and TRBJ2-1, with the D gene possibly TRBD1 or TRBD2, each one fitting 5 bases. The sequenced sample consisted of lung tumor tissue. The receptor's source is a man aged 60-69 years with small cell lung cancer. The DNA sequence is TGCGCCATCAGCGTAGGGACCGTCAATCAGCAGTTCTTC. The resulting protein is CAISVGTVNQQFF.